This T cell receptor (beta chain) was sequenced for a study of shared clonotypes between healthy human individuals. Study context: Participating donors consisted of two women and three men aged 18 to 49. General study findings and limits: Among non-shared clonotypes, generation probabilities were lower than among those shared by all four donors.

Germline V gene sequence: CDR1 SGHRS, CDR2 YFSETQ. The CDR3 spans 15 residues. Trimming stripped 0 bases from V and 5 bases from J, with 14 bases between. Comment on this clone: What it binds is unknown.

Replicate PCRs from sorted subsets contained around 190 ng DNA, which is some 30,000 T cell genomes. In the original workflow: Sequence data from immunoSEQ were junction-only and lacked quality scores; consequently, filtering differed. Here immunoSEQ multiplex PCR was the method, and the copy in TCRdb shows in-frame clones only, minus some. V and J calls and clone size follow that table, whereas D and trimming were derived from the DNA. The table has 2 million to 2.5 million clones, approximately 93% seen once. J is TRBJ2-5 and V is TRBV5-1, with D perhaps assigned TRBD1 or TRBD2 (6 bases each). Sequencing was performed on naive CD4+ T cells from PBMCs. Noted subset: CD45RA+ positively selected. The TCR comes from a man in his late teens or twenties in good health. Some clones in this sample may be carry-over from other donors' samples. The CDR3, as DNA: TGCGCCAGCAGCTTGGGGGGGGCCGGTCCGGAGACCCAGTACTTC. This encodes CASSLGGAGPETQYF. The full variable domain, in which reference TRBV5-1 and TRBJ2-5 provide the parts outside the CDR3, is KAGVTQTPRYLIKTRGQQVTLSCSPISGHRSVSWYQQTPGQGLQFLFEYFSETQRNKGNFPGRFSGRQFSNSRSEMNVSTLELGDSALYLCASSLGGAGPETQYFGPGTRLLVL.